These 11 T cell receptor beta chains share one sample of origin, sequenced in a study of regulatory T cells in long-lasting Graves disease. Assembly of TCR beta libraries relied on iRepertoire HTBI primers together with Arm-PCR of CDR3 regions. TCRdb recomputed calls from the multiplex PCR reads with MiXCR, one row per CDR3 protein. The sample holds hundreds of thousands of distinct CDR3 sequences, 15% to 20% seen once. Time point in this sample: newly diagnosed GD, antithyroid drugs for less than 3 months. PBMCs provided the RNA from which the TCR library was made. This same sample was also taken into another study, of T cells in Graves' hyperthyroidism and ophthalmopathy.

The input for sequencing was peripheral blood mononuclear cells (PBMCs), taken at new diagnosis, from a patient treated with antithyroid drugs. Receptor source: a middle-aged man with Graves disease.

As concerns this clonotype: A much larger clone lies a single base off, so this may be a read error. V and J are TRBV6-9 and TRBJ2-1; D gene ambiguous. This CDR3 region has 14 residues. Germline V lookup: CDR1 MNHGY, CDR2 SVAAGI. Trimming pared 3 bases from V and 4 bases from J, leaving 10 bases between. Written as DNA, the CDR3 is TGTGCCAGCAGTTACTGGTCCAGTTACAATGAGCAGTTCTTC. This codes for CASSYWSSYNEQFF.

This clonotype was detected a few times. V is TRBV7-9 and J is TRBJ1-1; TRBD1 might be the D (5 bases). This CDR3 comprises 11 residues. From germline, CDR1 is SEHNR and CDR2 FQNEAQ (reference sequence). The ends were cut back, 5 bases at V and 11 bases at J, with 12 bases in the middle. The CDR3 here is CASSRREYAFF. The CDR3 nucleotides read TGTGCCAGCAGCCGCAGGGAGTACGCTTTCTTT.

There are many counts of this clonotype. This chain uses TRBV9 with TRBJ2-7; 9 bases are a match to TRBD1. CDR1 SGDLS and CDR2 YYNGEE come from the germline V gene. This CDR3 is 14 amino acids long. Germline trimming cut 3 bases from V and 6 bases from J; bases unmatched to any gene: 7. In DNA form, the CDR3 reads TGTGCCAGCAGCGCAAGGACAGGGGTGGGCGAGCAGTACTTC. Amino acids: CASSARTGVGEQYF.

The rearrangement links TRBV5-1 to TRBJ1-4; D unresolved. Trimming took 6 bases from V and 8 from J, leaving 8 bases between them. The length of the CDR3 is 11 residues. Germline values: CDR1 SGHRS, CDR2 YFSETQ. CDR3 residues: CASTSGEKLFF. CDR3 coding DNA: TGCGCCAGCACCTCGGGGGAAAAACTGTTTTTT.

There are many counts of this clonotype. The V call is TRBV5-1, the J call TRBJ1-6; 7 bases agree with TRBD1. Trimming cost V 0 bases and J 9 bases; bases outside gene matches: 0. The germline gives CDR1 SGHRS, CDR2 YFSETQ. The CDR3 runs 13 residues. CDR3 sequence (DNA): TGCGCCAGCAGCTTGGACAGGGGTTCACCCCTCCACTTT. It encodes CASSLDRGSPLHF.

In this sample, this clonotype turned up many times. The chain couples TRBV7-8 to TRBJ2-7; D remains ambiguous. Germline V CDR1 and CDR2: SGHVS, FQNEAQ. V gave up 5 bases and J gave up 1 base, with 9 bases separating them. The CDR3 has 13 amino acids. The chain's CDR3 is CASSGLGSYEQYF. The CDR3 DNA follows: TGTGCCAGCAGCGGGCTAGGGTCCTACGAGCAGTACTTC.

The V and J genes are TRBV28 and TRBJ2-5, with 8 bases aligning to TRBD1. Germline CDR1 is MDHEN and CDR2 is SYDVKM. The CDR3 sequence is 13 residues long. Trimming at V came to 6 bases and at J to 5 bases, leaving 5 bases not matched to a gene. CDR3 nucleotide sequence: TGTGCCAGCAGAAGGACAGGGATGGAGACCCAGTACTTC. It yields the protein CASRRTGMETQYF.

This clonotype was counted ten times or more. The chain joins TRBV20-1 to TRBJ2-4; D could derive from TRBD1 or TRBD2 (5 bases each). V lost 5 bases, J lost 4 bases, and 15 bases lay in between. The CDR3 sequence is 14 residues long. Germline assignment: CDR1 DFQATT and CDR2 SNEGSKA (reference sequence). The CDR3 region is CSALAGTDKNIQYF. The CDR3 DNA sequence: TGCAGTGCTTTAGCCGGGACGGATAAAAACATTCAGTACTTC.

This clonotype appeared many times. In DNA, the CDR3 is TGCGCCAGCAGCTTGGCCGCGGCAGGGAGGAACACCGGGGAGCTGTTTTTT. The encoded protein is CASSLAAAGRNTGELFF. The chain joins TRBV5-1 to TRBJ2-2, with D perhaps given as TRBD1 or TRBD2 (5 bases each). Germline CDR1 reads SGHRS; CDR2 reads YFSETQ. V was cut by 0 bases and J by 1 base, with 13 bases left in between. The CDR3 runs 17 residues.

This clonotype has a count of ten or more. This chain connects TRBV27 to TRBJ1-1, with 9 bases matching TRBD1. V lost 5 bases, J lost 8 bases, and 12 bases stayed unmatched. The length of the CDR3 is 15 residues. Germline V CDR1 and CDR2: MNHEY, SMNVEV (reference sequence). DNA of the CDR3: TGTGCCAGCAGTCCATACCGGGACAGGGCTAACGAAGCTTTCTTT. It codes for CASSPYRDRANEAFF.

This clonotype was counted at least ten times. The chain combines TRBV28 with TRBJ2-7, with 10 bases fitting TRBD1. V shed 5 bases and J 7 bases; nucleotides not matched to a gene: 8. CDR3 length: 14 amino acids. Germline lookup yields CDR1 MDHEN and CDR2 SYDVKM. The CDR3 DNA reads TGTGCCAGCAGTCTAAGACAGGGGGCGCGAGAGCAGTACTTC. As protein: CASSLRQGAREQYF.